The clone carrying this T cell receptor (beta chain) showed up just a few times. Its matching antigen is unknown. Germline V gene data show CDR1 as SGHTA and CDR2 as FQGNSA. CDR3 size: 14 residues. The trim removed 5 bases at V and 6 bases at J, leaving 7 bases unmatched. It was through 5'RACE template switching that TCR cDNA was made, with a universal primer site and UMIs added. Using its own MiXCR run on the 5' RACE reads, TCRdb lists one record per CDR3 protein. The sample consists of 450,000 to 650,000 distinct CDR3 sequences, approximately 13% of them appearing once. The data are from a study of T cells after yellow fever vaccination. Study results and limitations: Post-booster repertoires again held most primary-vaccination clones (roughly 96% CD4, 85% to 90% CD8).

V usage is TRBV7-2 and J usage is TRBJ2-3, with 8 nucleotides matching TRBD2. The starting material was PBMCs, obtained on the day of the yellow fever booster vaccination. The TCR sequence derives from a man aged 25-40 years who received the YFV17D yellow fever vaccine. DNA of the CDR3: TGTGCCAGCAGCGCCGGGAGGGGGGGCGATACGCAGTATTTT. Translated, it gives CASSAGRGGDTQYF.